This entry lists 7 T cell receptor beta chains sequenced from one sample in a study of OX40 agonist ivuxolimab in advanced cancers. The assay was immunoSEQ multiplex PCR, and TCRdb's table has in-frame clones only and misses some. The sample has some 81,000 clones, around 85% seen once; the top ten hold 0.61%. The source material was CD4+ or CD8+ T cells sorted from blood, sampled in a trial of the OX40 agonist ivuxolimab. These receptors were obtained from an adult with an advanced solid tumor such as melanoma, head and neck, liver or kidney cancer.

This rearrangement joins TRBV9 to TRBJ1-1; D remains unclear. CDR3 length equals 14 residues. The V and J ends lost 4 bases and 1 base respectively, with 11 bases between them. Germline values: CDR1 SGDLS, CDR2 YYNGEE. The CDR3 DNA reads TGTGCCAGCAGCCTATCGTTAGGGAACACTGAAGCTTTCTTT. Translating gives CASSLSLGNTEAFF.

In its sample, this clone was seen a few times. This chain uses TRBV5-1 with TRBJ2-5; TRBD1 agrees at 8 bases. V trimming: 2 bases; J trimming: 2 bases; junction bases outside the gene matches: 5. The CDR3 is made up of 15 amino acids. CDR1 is SGHRS, CDR2 YFSETQ, per germline. The CDR3 loop reads CASSFGQGPQETQYF. For the CDR3, the DNA is TGCGCCAGCAGCTTCGGACAGGGACCACAAGAGACCCAGTACTTC.

The chain is built from TRBV6-4 and TRBJ1-5; weak D call: TRBD1 (5 bases). V was trimmed by 8 bases and J by 2 bases, leaving 16 bases between them. The CDR3 loop spans 15 amino acids. Germline CDR1 reads MRHNA; CDR2 reads SNTAGT. CDR3 bases: TGTGCCAGCCTCGGGGGGTTAGCGGGCAATCAGCCCCAGCATTTT. This codes for CASLGGLAGNQPQHF.

The chain carries TRBV7-9 and TRBJ1-1, with 8 nucleotides matching TRBD1. There are 15 residues in the CDR3. Germline CDR1 is SEHNR and CDR2 is FQNEAQ (reference sequence). V was clipped by 5 bases and J by 7 bases; unmatched bases: 12. The CDR3 region is CASSLQTGALVEAFF. The DNA of the CDR3 is TGTGCCAGCAGCCTACAGACAGGGGCCCTCGTTGAAGCTTTCTTT. The full variable domain, rest sourced from reference TRBV7-9 and TRBJ1-1, is DTGVSQNPRHKITKRGQNVTFRCDPISEHNRLYWYRQTLGQGPEFLTYFQNEAQLEKSRLLSDRFSAERPKGSFSTLEIQRTEQGDSAMYLCASSLQTGALVEAFFGQGTRLTVV.

About this clone itself: This sample includes further DNA sequences coding for the same CDR3. This chain links TRBV19 with TRBJ2-1, with D unresolved. The CDR3 contains 13 residues. Deletions cut 5 bases from V and 4 bases from J, with 9 bases between. Germline V CDR1 and CDR2: LNHDA, SQIVND (reference sequence). The CDR3 reads CASSPRGYNEQFF. The CDR3 DNA reads as TGTGCCAGTAGTCCTCGCGGATACAATGAGCAGTTCTTC.

This chain connects TRBV6-5 to TRBJ1-6; 10 nucleotides agree with TRBD1. This CDR3 comprises 15 residues. The germline CDR1 and CDR2 sequences are MNHEY and SVGAGI. J was trimmed by 10 bases and V by 5 bases; bases with no gene match: 8. CDR3 sequence: CASSATGTGESPLHF. For the CDR3, the DNA is TGTGCCAGCAGTGCAACCGGGACAGGGGAATCACCCCTCCACTTT.

Only one count was recorded for this clone. J is TRBJ2-1 and V is TRBV4-1; TRBD2 agrees at 11 bases. The CDR3 runs 15 residues. V was pared by 1 base and J by 9 bases, with 5 bases of the junction left unmatched. Germline V gives CDR1 MGHRA, CDR2 YSYEKL. CDR3 nucleotides: TGCGCCAGCAGCCAAGGTCCTAGCGGGGGGACTGAGCAGTTCTTC. Its translation is CASSQGPSGGTEQFF.